This T cell receptor (beta chain) came from a study of cytomegalovirus exposure and HLA in healthy donors (dated by TCRdb to between 2016 and 2019). Describing the broader study: According to an earlier analysis of several hundred of the donors, roughly 180 million T cells yielded over 90 million unique TCR beta sequences and 276 Gb of sequence data. An early release covering roughly 600 HLA-typed donors comprised approximately 290 gigabases of sequencing data and tens of millions of unique TCR sequences. The genetic ancestry cluster associated with self-reported Caucasian donors included 65% to 90% of the 300 to 450 genotyped donors. The study aimed to test whether cataloging public T cell receptors could reveal signatures of past pathogen exposure. Using immunosequencing, the study profiled T cell repertoires from 500 to 800 subjects and related those repertoires to cytomegalovirus serostatus. Besides the first cohort of around 670 subjects, a separate validation cohort made up of 120 or so different subjects was used. High-throughput TCR immunosequencing, statistical association of individual TCRs with disease status, and machine learning were combined to predict cytomegalovirus infection status. To study patterns of TCR occurrence, a later analysis re-analyzed previously published TCR beta repertoires from 500 to 850 donors and added high-resolution HLA genotyping. Rather than drawing on any new phenotypic data, the later analysis identified candidate immune exposures from TCR beta sequences and the way those sequences occurred across donors. In an earlier analysis of roughly 600 of the donors, high-throughput TCR beta sequencing was used to judge whether each TCR beta V gene segment behaved as functional or pseudogenic. Donor age, sex, ethnicity and CMV serostatus were collected together with the repertoire data. In a later genetic analysis, genome-wide SNP genotypes for about 55% of the 666 donors were used, and that subset was treated as a discovery cohort. Every discovery cohort repertoire had been produced on one sequencing platform. HLA typing covered class I and class II loci at four-digit resolution. Typing coverage varied by locus: about 629-640 donors for A, B, C, DRB1 and DQB1; approximately 560 for DQA1; over 600 for DPA1; some 470 for DPB1. About 5 DR-DQ haplotypes were handled as single units for association and clustering, since linkage in the cohort was strong. Among about 400 genotyped donors of the cohort, an average of about 220,000 unique TCR beta nucleotide sequences was sequenced per donor, of which 15% to 20% were non-productive. The investigation overall reported the following: At a false discovery rate of 0.05, a later analysis linked approximately 18,000 TCR beta sequences to specific HLA alleles. In vitro tests confirmed that three of the cytomegalovirus-associated TCR beta chains recognize cytomegalovirus antigens. A further reported finding was that TCR beta sequences accurately predicted the HLA-A and HLA-B alleles for most subjects in the first cohort. This cohort had only TCR beta chains sequenced, and the lack of alpha or paired-chain data limited which features could be detected. Presence/absence analyses assumed roughly uniform sequencing depth across donors, an assumption that may not hold. Correlated functional status among segregating V segments might be attributable to linkage disequilibrium, but an unknown experimental factor could not be ruled out. In an earlier analysis of roughly 500 of the donors, most TCR beta V segments appeared in productive rearrangements about 87% or about 30% of the time, broadly matching IMGT annotations. The authors suggested that the approach could potentially be generalized to other disease states and immunological phenotypes. According to a later genetic analysis, donors in an Asian-associated ancestry cluster had fewer N-insertions in productive TCRs than the roughly 670-donor mean. Because some donors lacked HLA typing at each locus, the association tests relied only on the typed subset. Most CMV-associated TCR beta chains appeared to be HLA-restricted in a later analysis, and the HLA associations seemed to be driven largely by CMV exposure. According to a later analysis, TCR association rates differed among HLA loci, with DRB1 alleles showing the most associated TCRs and HLA-C alleles showing the fewest. The study listed 150 to 200 TCR beta chains as associated with cytomegalovirus. While some public TCRs were present in many individuals, most TCR sequences turned up only very rarely across donors. Cytomegalovirus status was reported to be diagnosed by the classifier with high specificity and sensitivity in both the original and validation cohorts. The 87-base-pair reads could not distinguish some IMGT-functional V segments, including TRBV6-2 and TRBV6-3, so those segments were excluded. When HLA alleles, especially DR and DQ, strongly co-occurred, attributing TCR associations to individual alleles was difficult. A later genetic analysis associated a missense DCLRE1C variant with V-gene and J-gene trimming of TCR beta chains, and an independent cohort replicated the association. In a later analysis, HLA-associated TCR beta chains were found to be more clonally expanded and to have lower generation probabilities than equally common non-associated chains. The sequencing pipeline was judged likely to have produced a cluster of highly shared sequence variants as a technical artifact. For the cohort, immune exposure information was limited to CMV serostatus. Several of the top co-occurrence clusters appeared to be linked to parvovirus B19, influenza, CMV and Epstein-Barr virus, according to a later analysis. Because counts were too low, roughly 17 rarely observed V segments, including chromosome 9 orphons, were left out of the earlier analysis of approximately 580 of the donors.

The library relied on the immunoSEQ multiplex PCR assay. The multiplex PCR relied on a mix of 60 forward primers for TCR Vbeta segments and 13 reverse primers for TCR Jbeta segments. The CDR3 region of rearranged TCR beta genes was amplified from genomic DNA with a multiplex PCR assay. On the Illumina HiSeq System, the amplified TCR beta libraries were sequenced as 87-base-pair reads. Per the authors' processing: Across the 670 or so repertoires, a later analysis counted 80 million or so unique TCR beta chains, some 11 million of which were shared by at least two donors. A nearest-neighbor algorithm error-corrected the raw reads and collapsed the reads into unique sequences, merging closely related sequences to remove PCR and sequencing errors. Alignment of CDR3 sequences to IMGT reference sequences was used to assign V, D and J gene segments. For a sequence to be retained, at least a six-nucleotide match to both a V gene segment and a J gene segment was required. Rearrangements were called productive when the CDR3 lacked stop codons and stayed in frame with V and J; all others were non-productive. CDR3 was defined by IMGT convention, running from the second conserved V-encoded cysteine to the conserved J-encoded phenylalanine. The earlier analysis of 500 to 750 of the donors excluded any sequence lacking an unambiguous match to a single V gene segment. An earlier analysis of a few hundred of the donors called V segments functional above 56.7% productive rearrangements and segregating when the between-donor standard deviation exceeded 5%. To diagnose cytomegalovirus status from the catalog of TCR beta chain sequences, a statistical classification framework was built. V and J gene assignment, in a later analysis, came from comparing TCR nucleotide sequences with IMGT/GENE-DB human TR gene sequences. Using the TCRdist pipeline, a later analysis assigned CDR3 sequences along with most-parsimonious VDJ recombination scenarios. In a later analysis, each TCR beta chain was defined by its CDR3 amino acid sequence together with its V-gene family, and reads lacking a unique V-gene family were excluded. A later analysis removed several hundred highly shared, low-generation-probability nucleotide sequences to deal with suspected cross-contamination and a sequencing artifact. For each public chain, a later analysis derived a clonal expansion index from normalized ranks of inferred template counts within each repertoire. Generation probabilities in a later analysis came from a VDJ recombination model fitted to out-of-frame rearrangements, and those results were checked against IGoR. A later analysis scored TCR-TCR, TCR-HLA and TCR-CMV co-occurrence with hypergeometric tests, applying a repertoire-size bias correction to TCR pairs. To estimate false discovery rates, a later analysis permuted the HLA or CMV assignments 20 times. In a later analysis, co-occurring TCRs were grouped using DBSCAN, with TCRdist sequence similarity added in when clustering inside HLA-allele-positive subsets. Co-occurrence clustering excluded repertoires with fewer than 30,000 or more than 120,000 public chains, plus five with anomalous nucleotide sharing. TCRdb limited this immuneACCESS table to in-frame rearrangements with V and J called. A share of clones is missing; checked studies link under half to unresolved V genes, and the rest is unexplained. The V and J calls and the clone size are those of that table, but D and trimming were determined from the DNA. The record for this sample contains roughly 200,000 clones. The ten top clones hold approximately 6.5% of the sample.

A remark on this clone: Its antigen is unknown.

Trimmed from V: 1 base; trimmed from J: 2 bases; junction bases lacking a gene match: 5. CDR1 and CDR2 were assigned from the germline V gene as MDHEN and SYDVKM. The CDR3, from cysteine to phenylalanine, totals 15 residues. CDR3 DNA is the only sequence kept; it has 45 bases, read in frame from the first base. The cohort was made up of several hundred healthy bone marrow donors. All cohort members were sampled while nominally healthy, although unrecorded immune exposures were likely present. The donor tested CMV seronegative, placing the donor among the approximately 400 seronegative members of the cohort. A peripheral blood sample was provided by each donor, and peripheral blood mononuclear cells were used for TCR beta sequencing. The Qiagen DNeasy Blood Extraction Kit was used to extract genomic DNA from the blood cell samples.

The sequenced sample was PBMCs. The sequence derives from a man aged 25 to 40 in good health and CMV-seronegative. The V and J segments used are TRBV28 and TRBJ2-7; TRBD2 lines up with 7 middle nucleotides. The sequenced DNA: TGTGCCAGCAGTTTATACCCTGGGGGGGCCTACGAGCAGTACTTC. Its amino acids are CASSLYPGGAYEQYF.